These 22 T cell receptor beta chains were sequenced from one sample in a study of T cell repertoires in cytomegalovirus infection. TCRdb redid the calling of the reads with MiXCR, one entry per CDR3 protein. The sample yields around 440,000 distinct CDR3 sequences, approximately 11% seen once. The sequenced sample consisted of PBMCs. Receptors were obtained from a human donor in good health (CMV status not recorded). Some clones in this sample may be carry-over from other donors' samples.

This clonotype was found many times. This chain connects TRBV7-2 to TRBJ1-6; maybe TRBD1 (6 bases). CDR3 length equals 15 residues. V shed 2 bases and J shed 7 bases, with 12 bases lying between them. CDR1 is SGHTA and CDR2 is FQGNSA in the germline V gene. DNA for the CDR3: TGTGCCAGCAGCTTATTGGGGGCCAAAAATTCACCCCTCCACTTT. Encoded protein: CASSLLGAKNSPLHF.

This sequence joins TRBV3-1 and TRBJ1-2; 11 bases map to TRBD1. The length of the CDR3 is 16 residues. V was clipped by 4 bases and J by 5 bases; unmatched bases: 9. CDR1 is LGHDT, CDR2 YNNKEL, per germline (reference sequence). The DNA for the CDR3 is TGTGCCAGCAGCCCGTCCGGACAGGGGGCTGCGTATGGCTACACCTTC. Translation: CASSPSGQGAAYGYTF.

CDR3 sequence reads: CASRKNGGAWNEQFF. In DNA, the CDR3 is TGTGCCAGCAGGAAGAACGGGGGGGCCTGGAATGAGCAGTTCTTC. The V gene is TRBV9, the J gene TRBJ2-1; 8 positions agree with TRBD2. CDR1 and CDR2 (germline): SGDLS, YYNGEE. The junction had 11 bases not matched to a gene; V was cut back by 5 bases and J by 7 bases. The CDR3 consists of 15 residues.

In its sample, this clonotype was seen a few times. The chain links TRBV29-1 to TRBJ2-4; 9 positions match TRBD1. The CDR3 has 13 residues. Germline V gives CDR1 SQVTM, CDR2 ANQGSEA. The junction had 5 bases not matched to a gene; V was cut back by 7 bases and J by 4 bases. The CDR3 spells CSASTGGKNIQYF. DNA of the CDR3: TGCAGCGCCTCGACAGGGGGAAAAAACATTCAGTACTTC.

This clonotype was detected many times. CDR3 region: CASSQRQGQNEKLFF. CDR3 in DNA: TGTGCCAGCAGCCAAAGACAGGGGCAGAATGAAAAACTGTTTTTT. The gene calls are TRBV4-2 and TRBJ1-4; 8 nucleotides align to TRBD1. The V and J ends lost 2 bases and 5 bases, in that order; junction bases with no gene match: 4. Germline-derived CDR1 and CDR2 are LGHNA and YNFKEQ. The length of the CDR3 is 15 residues.

The gene calls are TRBV29-1 and TRBJ2-7, with 8 bases matching TRBD1. With V trimmed by 6 bases and J by 7 bases, 5 bases remained unmatched. The CDR3 has 11 residues. The V gene's germline CDR1 is SQVTM and CDR2 ANQGSEA. CDR3 protein: CSVDRGEEQYF. The CDR3 coding sequence is TGCAGCGTCGACAGGGGAGAAGAGCAGTACTTC.

This clonotype was counted ten times or more. The chain has TRBV5-1 and TRBJ2-2; 10 bases map to TRBD1. The CDR3 has 14 residues. CDR1 is SGHRS, CDR2 YFSETQ, per germline. V dropped 5 bases and J dropped 5; count of bases not matched to a gene: 3. The CDR3, as DNA: TGCGCCAGCAGTACGGGACAGGGGACCGGGGAGCTGTTTTTT. Its protein is CASSTGQGTGELFF.

This clonotype was detected many times. The V call is TRBV20-1, the J call TRBJ2-7; 11 positions match TRBD2. Per the germline V gene, CDR1 is DFQATT and CDR2 is SNEGSKA (reference sequence). This CDR3 comprises 16 residues. Trimming cost V 0 bases and J 2 bases; bases outside gene matches: 6. The CDR3 DNA is TGCAGTGCTAGAGATCTCCTAGCGGGAGGTCCCTACGAGCAGTACTTC. Protein sequence: CSARDLLAGGPYEQYF.

The chain carries TRBV29-1 and TRBJ1-1; no clear D. Trimming pared 8 bases from V and 0 bases from J, leaving 13 bases between. CDR1 is SQVTM and CDR2 is ANQGSEA in the germline V gene. This CDR3 is 13 amino acids long. The CDR3 DNA follows: TGCAGCTGGACGGAGCAATTGAACACTGAAGCTTTCTTT. It translates to CSWTEQLNTEAFF.

In DNA form, the CDR3 reads TGCAGTGCTAGACCCCCGGGACAGCTCACAGATACGCAGTATTTT. This gives the protein CSARPPGQLTDTQYF. The chain is built from TRBV20-1 and TRBJ2-3; 7 nucleotides align to TRBD1. The CDR3 loop spans 15 amino acids. Trimming took 2 bases from V and 2 from J; bases not matched to a gene: 7. Per germline, CDR1 DFQATT and CDR2 SNEGSKA (reference sequence).

This clonotype was seen only a few times. J is TRBJ2-5 and V is TRBV4-2; TRBD2 might be the D (6 bases). Trimming left V 0 bases short and J 5 bases short, with 16 bases between. The germline CDR1 and CDR2 sequences are LGHNA and YNFKEQ. CDR3 length equals 16 residues. CDR3 nucleotide sequence: TGTGCCAGCAGCCAAGAAGGCGGCGGGGTTGGGGAGACCCAGTACTTC. It specifies CASSQEGGGVGETQYF.

V is TRBV10-2 and J is TRBJ2-5; D ambiguous. Trimming shortened V by 3 bases and J by 4 bases, and 6 bases separated the two germline ends. This CDR3 has 12 residues. CDR1 and CDR2 (germline): WSHSY, SAAADI. This chain's CDR3 is CASSDGRETQYF. As DNA, the CDR3 is TGCGCCAGCAGTGACGGGCGAGAGACCCAGTACTTC.

There are many counts of this clonotype. The chain links TRBV11-2 to TRBJ1-2, with 8 bases fitting TRBD1. The CDR3 loop spans 15 amino acids. J was trimmed by 4 bases and V by 5 bases; bases with no gene match: 9. CDR1 is SGHAT, CDR2 FQNNGV, per germline. This CDR3 is CASSPYRGRGYGYTF. The CDR3 nucleotides read TGTGCCAGCAGCCCCTACAGGGGGAGAGGCTATGGCTACACCTTC.

This clonotype has at least ten counts. The J gene is TRBJ2-1, the V gene TRBV27; no definite D call. Germline CDR1 reads MNHEY; CDR2 reads SMNVEV (reference sequence). This CDR3 spans 14 amino acids. Deletions cut 7 bases from V and 5 bases from J, with 15 bases between. DNA of the CDR3: TGTGCCAGCACCCGAGGCAGTCGCAACAATGAGCAGTTCTTC. Translation: CASTRGSRNNEQFF.

This clonotype was seen repeatedly, ten times or more. V and J are TRBV27 and TRBJ2-7; 7 nucleotides align to TRBD1. CDR1 and CDR2 from the germline V gene are MNHEY and SMNVEV (reference sequence). Unmatched junction bases numbered 8, after V lost 3 bases and J lost 6 bases. The CDR3 is 14 residues long. This CDR3 is CASSFSQGYFEQYF. The CDR3 DNA reads as TGTGCCAGCAGTTTTTCACAGGGGTACTTCGAGCAGTACTTC.

This clonotype has ten or more counts. This chain connects TRBV2 to TRBJ2-3; TRBD2 matches at 14 bases. The germline CDR1 and CDR2 sequences are SNHLY and FYNNEI. The CDR3 length is 15 residues. The trim removed 5 bases at V and 6 bases at J, leaving 4 bases unmatched. The CDR3 reads CASSPGTSGSDTQYF. CDR3 DNA: TGTGCCAGCAGTCCTGGGACTAGCGGGAGTGATACGCAGTATTTT. The variable domain in full, completed from reference TRBV2 and TRBJ2-3, reads EPEVTQTPSHQVTQMGQEVILRCVPISNHLYFYWYRQILGQKVEFLVSFYNNEISEKSEIFDDQFSVERPDGSNFTLKIRSTKLEDSAMYFCASSPGTSGSDTQYFGPGTRLTVL.

Many counts were recorded for this clonotype. The chain joins TRBV10-3 to TRBJ1-1; D might be TRBD1 (5 bases). V lost 8 bases and J lost 6, with 19 bases in between. CDR3 size: 14 residues. Germline assignment: CDR1 ENHRY and CDR2 SYGVKD. The CDR3 nucleotides read TGTGCCATCCAACCTCTTGGGGCAGAAGCTGAAGCTTTCTTT. Translated: CAIQPLGAEAEAFF.

This chain connects TRBV9 to TRBJ1-4; D gene unclear. The CDR3 runs 15 residues. Trimming pared 3 bases from V and 8 bases from J, leaving 17 bases between. CDR1 and CDR2 from the germline V gene are SGDLS and YYNGEE. As DNA, the CDR3 is TGTGCCAGCAGCGCCTCGGGGTTCAATGGGGAAAAACTGTTTTTT. Protein product: CASSASGFNGEKLFF.

This clonotype was observed a few times. V and J are TRBV29-1 and TRBJ2-1; D perhaps matches TRBD1 (6 bases). Trimming stripped 7 bases from V and 2 bases from J, with 12 bases between. CDR1 and CDR2 (germline): SQVTM, ANQGSEA. This CDR3 has 13 residues. The CDR3 reads CSGGTRTYNEQFF. The CDR3 nucleotides read TGCAGCGGTGGGACACGGACCTACAATGAGCAGTTCTTC.

At least ten counts were recorded for this clonotype. V and J are TRBV5-6 and TRBJ1-1, with D possibly TRBD1 on 5 matching bases. The CDR3 is 13 residues long. V was clipped by 4 bases and J by 6 bases, with 13 bases between them. Looked up from germline, CDR1 is SGHDT and CDR2 is YYEEEE. CDR3 nucleotides: TGTGCCAGCAGCCCGGACACTCGAGCTGAAGCTTTCTTT. Amino acids: CASSPDTRAEAFF.

This clonotype was seen ten or more times. The rearrangement joins TRBV3-1 to TRBJ2-1, with D perhaps TRBD2 (5 bases). V dropped 0 bases and J dropped 0 bases, with 21 bases sitting between them. The CDR3 totals 20 residues. Germline V lookup: CDR1 LGHDT, CDR2 YNNKEL (reference sequence). The CDR3 DNA sequence: TGTGCCAGCAGCCAAGATCAGACTACGCAACCTCTCTACTCCTACAATGAGCAGTTCTTC. Protein: CASSQDQTTQPLYSYNEQFF.

This clonotype was seen a handful of times. The gene calls are TRBV29-1 and TRBJ2-7, with TRBD1 matching 11 bases. With V trimmed by 4 bases and J by 6 bases, 5 bases remained unmatched. The CDR3 consists of 13 residues. Per germline, CDR1 SQVTM and CDR2 ANQGSEA. CDR3 bases: TGCAGCGTTGGGACAGGGGGCACGGGCGAGCAGTACTTC. This sequence encodes CSVGTGGTGEQYF.